The 26 T cell receptor beta chains listed next were all sequenced from one sample in a study of ipilimumab plus nivolumab after autologous stem cell transplantation. Sequencing was performed with immunoSEQ multiplex PCR; in TCRdb, only in-frame clones are kept and a portion is missing. Among about 47,000 clones listed, 70% to 90% were seen once. Source: PBMCs, taken in a trial of ipilimumab plus nivolumab as post-transplant consolidation. These receptors originate from a male donor with multiple myeloma.

The genes are TRBV11-3 and TRBJ2-5, with a tentative D call TRBD1 (5 bases). The germline V gene has CDR1 SGHNT and CDR2 YENEEA. Trimming took off 1 base at V and 3 bases at J, with 15 bases between the two ends. CDR3 length: 16 amino acids. CDR3 residues: CASSLGGWGREETQYF. CDR3 nucleotide sequence: TGTGCCAGCAGCTTAGGGGGTTGGGGCAGAGAAGAGACCCAGTACTTC.

V is TRBV27 and J is TRBJ2-7; 11 bases map to TRBD1. The CDR3 extends over 16 amino acids. The germline V gene encodes CDR1 MNHEY and CDR2 SMNVEV (reference sequence). The trim removed 4 bases at V and 3 bases at J, leaving 8 bases unmatched. CDR3 amino acids: CASSSGTGGKDYEQYF. DNA for the CDR3: TGTGCCAGCAGTTCCGGGACAGGGGGAAAGGACTACGAGCAGTACTTC.

This clone is labeled as medium-sized (0.01 to 0.1%). The chain links TRBV6-1 to TRBJ1-2; TRBD1 aligns across 7 bases. Looked up from germline, CDR1 is MNHNS and CDR2 is SASEGT. There are 15 residues in the CDR3. Trimming cost V 0 bases and J 2 bases; bases outside gene matches: 3. The CDR3, as DNA: TGTGCCAGCAGTGAAGCTCCGACAGGGAACTATGGCTACACCTTC. It specifies CASSEAPTGNYGYTF.

The CDR3 coding sequence is TGTGCCAGCAGCTTAGTTAGCTCCTACAATGAGCAGTTCTTC. Translation: CASSLVSSYNEQFF. The gene calls are TRBV11-2 and TRBJ2-1; no firm D call. With 1 base removed from V and 0 bases from J, the gap between germline ends came to 4 bases. The CDR3 is made up of 14 amino acids. The germline CDR1 and CDR2 sequences are SGHAT and FQNNGV.

The chain joins TRBV30 to TRBJ1-4; D not certain. The CDR3 covers 14 residues. Trimming removed 4 bases at V and 0 bases at J, with 9 bases between. Germline values: CDR1 GTSNPN, CDR2 SVGIG (reference sequence). The CDR3 region has the DNA TGTGCCTGGACTGAGTCGGCAACTAATGAAAAACTGTTTTTT. Translation gives CAWTESATNEKLFF.

The chain joins TRBV28 to TRBJ1-5; D is possibly TRBD1 (6 bases). Germline loops: CDR1 MDHEN, CDR2 SYDVKM. The CDR3 has 15 amino acids. The V gene lost 8 bases and the J gene lost 2 bases, with 16 bases spanning the gap. DNA for the CDR3: TGTGCCAGCGGTACCCCACAGGGAGGCAATCAGCCCCAGCATTTT. Translation: CASGTPQGGNQPQHF.

This CDR3 reads CASSLGGLGSPLHF. CDR3 DNA sequence: TGTGCCAGCAGCTTAGGAGGGTTAGGCTCACCCCTCCACTTT. V is TRBV7-2 and J is TRBJ1-6, with D hard to call. This CDR3 contains 14 residues. V was trimmed by 1 base and J by 10 bases, leaving 11 bases between them. CDR1 and CDR2 from the germline V gene are SGHTA and FQGNSA.

V usage is TRBV5-5 and J usage is TRBJ2-3; D is undetermined. The ends were cut back, 2 bases at V and 6 bases at J, with 19 bases in the middle. The CDR3 consists of 16 residues. Germline V gene sequence: CDR1 SGHKS, CDR2 YYEKEE (reference sequence). The CDR3 sequence is CASSLSRAGRLDTQYF. CDR3 coding DNA: TGTGCCAGCAGCTTATCCCGGGCAGGCAGGTTGGATACGCAGTATTTT. Full variable domain (outside the CDR3, taken from reference TRBV5-5 and TRBJ2-3): DAGVTQSPTHLIKTRGQQVTLRCSPISGHKSVSWYQQVLGQGPQFIFQYYEKEERGRGNFPDRFSARQFPNYSSELNVNALLLGDSALYLCASSLSRAGRLDTQYFGPGTRLTVL.

The chain employs TRBV11-2 and TRBJ1-5, with 9 bases lining up with TRBD1. Per the germline V gene, CDR1 is SGHAT and CDR2 is FQNNGV. Trimming cost V 5 bases and J 3 bases; bases outside gene matches: 5. The CDR3 totals 15 residues. The CDR3: CASSAGTGNNQPQHF. The CDR3, as DNA: TGTGCCAGCAGCGCCGGGACAGGGAACAATCAGCCCCAGCATTTT.

The chain combines TRBV27 with TRBJ2-3; 9 nucleotides agree with TRBD2. CDR3 size: 18 residues. The V gene end was trimmed by 4 bases and the J gene end by 2 bases; junction bases not matched to a gene: 13. Germline lookup yields CDR1 MNHEY and CDR2 SMNVEV (reference sequence). The CDR3 DNA sequence: TGTGCCAGCAGTTACCCCCCTGAGAAGCGGGGGGACACAGATACGCAGTATTTT. It yields the protein CASSYPPEKRGDTDTQYF.

This chain joins TRBV4-2 and TRBJ1-2; D may be TRBD1 (6 bases). CDR3 length equals 15 residues. Germline-derived CDR1 and CDR2 are LGHNA and YNFKEQ. The ends were cut back, 1 base at V and 8 bases at J, with 17 bases in the middle. The CDR3 here is CASSQVAGQGNGYTF. The CDR3, as DNA: TGTGCCAGCAGCCAAGTAGCAGGCCAGGGGAACGGCTACACCTTC.

The chain uses TRBV5-1 and TRBJ1-2; D might be TRBD1 (5 bases). Germline CDR1 and CDR2: SGHRS and YFSETQ. Trimming took 4 bases from V and 2 from J, leaving 12 bases between them. CDR3 length equals 14 residues. CDR3 coding DNA: TGCGCCAGCAGCCACGGACACGAAAACTATGGCTACACCTTC. Translated: CASSHGHENYGYTF.

The genes are TRBV6-5 and TRBJ2-1, with TRBD2 identical over 8 bases. V gave up 7 bases and J gave up 2 bases; unmatched junction bases: 7. CDR3 size: 15 residues. CDR1 and CDR2 from the germline V gene are MNHEY and SVGAGI. In DNA, the CDR3 is TGTGCCAGCACCCAGAGCGGGGGCGCCTACAATGAGCAGTTCTTC. It specifies CASTQSGGAYNEQFF.

In regard to this clone: At one end the junction does not follow the germline gene, possibly because of a read error. V is TRBV7-6 and J is TRBJ2-7, with 10 nucleotides matching TRBD2. This CDR3 contains 14 residues. CDR1 and CDR2 (germline): SGHVS, FNYEAQ. CDR3 region: CASSLSRTSGLLHF. CDR3 sequence (DNA): TGTGCCAGCAGCCTGTCGAGGACTAGCGGTCTTTTGCACTTC.

This chain joins TRBV5-1 and TRBJ1-4, with D perhaps matching TRBD1 (5 bases). The CDR3 contains 14 residues. V was clipped by 0 bases and J by 8 bases, with 11 bases between them. Per the germline V gene, CDR1 is SGHRS and CDR2 is YFSETQ. The CDR3, as DNA: TGCGCCAGCAGCTTGGATAGGGGCGCAGAAAAACTGTTTTTT. Translated: CASSLDRGAEKLFF. Supplemented by reference TRBV5-1 and TRBJ1-4, the full variable domain reads KAGVTQTPRYLIKTRGQQVTLSCSPISGHRSVSWYQQTPGQGLQFLFEYFSETQRNKGNFPGRFSGRQFSNSRSEMNVSTLELGDSALYLCASSLDRGAEKLFFGSGTQLSVL.

The chain recombines TRBV9 with TRBJ2-3, with 7 nucleotides matching TRBD2. This CDR3 is 16 amino acids long. V gave up 0 bases and J gave up 2 bases; unmatched junction bases: 6. Per germline, CDR1 SGDLS and CDR2 YYNGEE. The CDR3 DNA is TGTGCCAGCAGCGTAGTGAGCGGGATTTTCACAGATACGCAGTATTTT. It yields the protein CASSVVSGIFTDTQYF. The whole variable domain, filled in from reference TRBV9 and TRBJ2-3, reads DSGVTQTPKHLITATGQRVTLRCSPRSGDLSVYWYQQSLDQGLQFLIQYYNGEERAKGNILERFSAQQFPDLHSELNLSSLELGDSALYFCASSVVSGIFTDTQYFGPGTRLTVL.

This clone was observed a single time. The chain recombines TRBV28 with TRBJ1-2; TRBD1 might be the D (5 bases). Germline V lookup: CDR1 MDHEN, CDR2 SYDVKM. The CDR3 is 13 amino acids. The ends were cut back, 6 bases at V and 9 bases at J, with 17 bases in the middle. The DNA for the CDR3 is TGTGCCAGCAGCCGGGTGGCAGGGTTGAGCTACACCTTC. This translates into CASSRVAGLSYTF.

The CDR3 DNA reads TGTGCCAGCAGTGAGCTGGCATTGGGCACTGAAGCTTTCTTT. Residues: CASSELALGTEAFF. The chain is built from TRBV2 and TRBJ1-1; D is unresolved. In germline, CDR1 is SNHLY, CDR2 FYNNEI. This CDR3 is built from 14 residues. V lost 3 bases to trimming and J lost 4 bases, with 12 bases between them.

The rearrangement links TRBV28 to TRBJ2-2, with D possibly being TRBD2 (5 bases). CDR1 and CDR2 (germline): MDHEN, SYDVKM. V was shortened by 5 bases and J by 5 bases, with 21 bases between the two germline ends. This CDR3 has 17 residues. In DNA form, the CDR3 reads TGTGCCAGCAGTCGACCGTTGGCCGGGATTGGAACCGGGGAGCTGTTTTTT. Amino acid sequence: CASSRPLAGIGTGELFF.

The chain carries TRBV14 and TRBJ2-1; D is ambiguous. In germline, CDR1 is SGHDN, CDR2 FVKESK. The CDR3 runs to 15 residues. V was clipped by 5 bases and J by 0 bases, with 11 bases between them. CDR3 loop: CASSSPVSSYNEQFF. The CDR3 DNA follows: TGTGCCAGCAGCTCCCCAGTAAGCTCCTACAATGAGCAGTTCTTC.

This chain connects TRBV7-2 to TRBJ1-6; no clear D gene. V was pared by 1 base and J by 7 bases, with 14 bases between. This CDR3 region has 16 residues. Germline V gene data show CDR1 as SGHTA and CDR2 as FQGNSA. The CDR3 sequence is CASSLGAANPNSPLHF. The CDR3 nucleotides are TGTGCCAGCAGCTTAGGAGCGGCCAATCCGAATTCACCCCTCCACTTT.

V is TRBV28 and J is TRBJ2-3; a possible D gene is TRBD2 (6 bases). This CDR3 spans 17 amino acids. V shed 3 bases and J shed 1 base, with 17 bases lying between them. CDR1 and CDR2 (germline): MDHEN, SYDVKM. The CDR3 loop is CASSFSFRGIGTDTQYF. CDR3 DNA: TGTGCCAGCAGTTTTTCTTTTCGGGGGATTGGCACAGATACGCAGTATTTT.

The V call is TRBV7-3, the J call TRBJ1-5; tentative D call: TRBD1 (5 bases). Trimming shortened V by 0 bases and J by 6 bases, and 9 bases separated the two germline ends. Germline CDR1 SGHTA, CDR2 FQGTGA. This CDR3 is 14 amino acids long. The CDR3 region has the DNA TGTGCCAGCAGCTTAACGGGGGTGTCTCAGCCCCAGCATTTT. Residues: CASSLTGVSQPQHF.

The chain links TRBV30 to TRBJ2-5; 8 bases agree with TRBD1. TRBJ2-7 matches the DNA end more closely, so the J call is doubtful. Germline V gene data show CDR1 as GTSNPN and CDR2 as SVGIG (reference sequence). The CDR3 is 14 residues long. The chain's CDR3 is CAWSGDRGTYEQYF. Written as DNA, the CDR3 is TGTGCCTGGAGCGGAGACAGGGGAACCTACGAGCAGTACTTC.

This clone has more than one count but fewer than ten. The J gene is TRBJ1-6, the V gene TRBV14; 7 bases fit TRBD1. The CDR3 is 15 residues long. The junction had 7 bases not matched to a gene; V was cut back by 1 base and J by 10 bases. Germline V gives CDR1 SGHDN, CDR2 FVKESK. DNA for the CDR3: TGTGCCAGCAGCCAAGTTTCTCAGGGGGACTCACCCCTCCACTTT. This gives the protein CASSQVSQGDSPLHF.

This chain links TRBV20-1 with TRBJ1-2; tentative D call: TRBD1 (5 bases). The length of the CDR3 is 11 residues. V was clipped by 5 bases and J by 8 bases, with 12 bases between them. Germline lookup yields CDR1 DFQATT and CDR2 SNEGSKA (reference sequence). The CDR3 is CSAGRGEGYTF. The CDR3 DNA is TGCAGTGCTGGCCGGGGGGAGGGCTACACCTTC.